The 31 T cell receptor beta chains below all came from one sample that was sequenced in a study of CD8 T cells in Susac syndrome. Reverse transcription of about 0.45 to 1 ug RNA was performed with random hexamers. TCRdb independently ran MiXCR on the immunoSEQ multiplex PCR reads; one entry per CDR3 protein. Here the sample spans roughly 180,000 distinct CDR3 sequences, roughly 95% being singletons. The sequencing input was CD4+ T cells from PBMCs. Receptors originate from a human donor in good health.

This clonotype is a singleton in its sample. CDR3 in DNA: TGTGCCAGCAGCCACTGGACAGTGGCTGAGTACACCTTC. The encoded protein is CASSHWTVAEYTF. The chain couples TRBV3-1 to TRBJ1-2, with D perhaps matching TRBD1 (6 bases). Germline CDR1 reads LGHDT; CDR2 reads YNNKEL (reference sequence). Deletions cut 3 bases from V and 11 bases from J, with 16 bases between. This CDR3 is built from 13 residues.

This sequence joins TRBV30 and TRBJ1-3; D is undetermined. Per the germline V gene, CDR1 is GTSNPN and CDR2 is SVGIG (reference sequence). The CDR3 sequence is 11 residues long. Trimming took 2 bases from V and 9 from J, leaving 8 bases between them. The CDR3 sequence is CAWSLRATIYF. The CDR3, as DNA: TGTGCCTGGAGTCTTCGGGCCACCATATATTTT.

This chain links TRBV20-1 with TRBJ1-1, with D possibly being TRBD1 (5 bases). Per germline, CDR1 DFQATT and CDR2 SNEGSKA (reference sequence). The CDR3 is 12 amino acids. The V end lost 2 bases, the J end lost 4 bases, and 8 bases lay between the germline ends. The CDR3 reads CSARIGGTEAFF. In DNA, the CDR3 is TGCAGTGCTAGAATCGGGGGCACTGAAGCTTTCTTT.

The chain uses TRBV28 and TRBJ2-4; TRBD1 is a possible D gene (6 bases). Germline values: CDR1 MDHEN, CDR2 SYDVKM. The CDR3 is 13 residues long. Trimming left V 10 bases short and J 1 base short, with 11 bases between. The CDR3 reads CATHDRAKNIQYF. CDR3 DNA sequence: TGTGCCACCCACGACAGGGCCAAAAACATTCAGTACTTC.

The chain couples TRBV30 to TRBJ2-1; D remains ambiguous. The CDR3 spans 11 residues. V was cut by 2 bases and J by 7 bases, with 6 bases left in between. In germline, CDR1 is GTSNPN, CDR2 SVGIG (reference sequence). This CDR3 is CAWSPENEQFF. The CDR3 nucleotides are TGTGCCTGGAGTCCGGAGAATGAGCAGTTCTTC.

This rearrangement joins TRBV3-1 to TRBJ2-7, with D unresolved. Germline V gives CDR1 LGHDT, CDR2 YNNKEL (reference sequence). This CDR3 comprises 11 residues. The germline V and J ends were trimmed by 3 bases and 5 bases, with 5 bases remaining between them. CDR3 DNA sequence: TGTGCCAGCAGCCAGATCGACGAGCAGTACTTC. Protein sequence: CASSQIDEQYF.

The chain links TRBV3-1 to TRBJ2-5; TRBD1 aligns across 9 bases. The ends lost 2 bases at V and 5 bases at J; junction bases unmatched: 9. From germline, CDR1 is LGHDT and CDR2 YNNKEL (reference sequence). The CDR3 consists of 16 residues. CDR3 sequence: CASSQRTGQGKETQYF. The CDR3 nucleotides read TGTGCCAGCAGCCAACGCACAGGACAGGGGAAGGAGACCCAGTACTTC.

The chain employs TRBV6-2 or TRBV6-3 and TRBJ2-2; 7 nucleotides agree with TRBD2. J was trimmed by 7 bases and V by 6 bases; bases with no gene match: 11. This CDR3 region has 15 residues. CDR1 is MNHEY and CDR2 is SVGEGT in the germline V gene. CDR3 residues: CASSAGALLIGELFF. The CDR3 nucleotides are TGTGCCAGCAGCGCGGGAGCACTTTTAATCGGGGAGCTGTTTTTT.

The chain couples TRBV15 to TRBJ2-7; tentatively, D is TRBD2 (5 bases). Trimming stripped 0 bases from V and 7 bases from J, with 7 bases between. Looked up from germline, CDR1 is LNHNV and CDR2 is YYDKDF (reference sequence). The CDR3 consists of 12 residues. The CDR3 sequence is CATSRDRREQYF. The CDR3 coding sequence is TGTGCCACCAGCAGAGACCGGAGGGAGCAGTACTTC.

The chain carries TRBV30 and TRBJ2-3; D unresolved. This CDR3 spans 13 amino acids. Trimming took off 3 bases at V and 0 bases at J, with 7 bases between the two ends. Germline values: CDR1 GTSNPN, CDR2 SVGIG (reference sequence). CDR3 in DNA: TGTGCCTGGAGCCCTGGTAGCACAGATACGCAGTATTTT. Translation: CAWSPGSTDTQYF.

This chain links TRBV5-4 with TRBJ1-1; D not certain. Germline CDR1 and CDR2: SGHNT and YYREEE (reference sequence). V lost 4 bases and J 1 base, leaving 11 bases between the germline ends. The CDR3 consists of 14 residues. This CDR3 is CASSARIQNTEAFF. The CDR3 DNA is TGTGCCAGCAGCGCCCGCATCCAGAACACTGAAGCTTTCTTT.

The chain links TRBV19 to TRBJ2-2; no reliable D call. The ends were cut back, 5 bases at V and 1 base at J, with 14 bases in the middle. Looked up from germline, CDR1 is LNHDA and CDR2 is SQIVND (reference sequence). This CDR3 contains 16 residues. This CDR3 is CASSGLRRLNTGELFF. CDR3 bases: TGTGCCAGTAGTGGGTTGCGAAGGCTGAACACCGGGGAGCTGTTTTTT.

This chain's CDR3 is CSATQERDYGYTF. Here the CDR3 DNA reads TGCAGTGCAACCCAGGAAAGGGACTATGGCTACACCTTC. The genes are TRBV20-1 and TRBJ1-2; D uncertain. The CDR3 is 13 residues long. Trimming left V 6 bases short and J 3 bases short, with 14 bases between. Germline loops: CDR1 DFQATT, CDR2 SNEGSKA (reference sequence).

V gene TRBV20-1 combines with J gene TRBJ1-2; D gene ambiguous. CDR3 length: 13 amino acids. Germline-derived CDR1 and CDR2 are DFQATT and SNEGSKA (reference sequence). Trimming took 0 bases from V and 3 from J, leaving 8 bases between them. CDR3 residues: CSARDLGDYGYTF. The CDR3 DNA is TGCAGTGCTAGAGATCTTGGAGACTATGGCTACACCTTC.

This rearrangement joins TRBV19 to TRBJ1-1; no firm D call. Germline CDR1 is LNHDA and CDR2 is SQIVND (reference sequence). The V end was cut by 2 bases, the J end by 1 base, with 14 bases between. This CDR3 region has 16 residues. CDR3 sequence (DNA): TGTGCCAGTAGTATAAACGGGCAGGCCGGGAACACTGAAGCTTTCTTT. Encoded protein: CASSINGQAGNTEAFF. The variable domain in full, completed from reference TRBV19 and TRBJ1-1, reads DGGITQSPKYLFRKEGQNVTLSCEQNLNHDAMYWYRQDPGQGLRLIYYSQIVNDFQKGDIAEGYSVSREKKESFPLTVTSAQKNPTAFYLCASSINGQAGNTEAFFGQGTRLTVV.

The chain combines TRBV7-2 with TRBJ2-5; 7 bases are shared with TRBD1. Trimming at V came to 4 bases and at J to 5 bases, leaving 7 bases not matched to a gene. The germline CDR1 and CDR2 sequences are SGHTA and FQGNSA. The CDR3 has 14 amino acids. The CDR3 reads CASSSDRAAETQYF. Written as DNA, the CDR3 is TGTGCCAGCAGCTCAGACAGGGCGGCGGAGACCCAGTACTTC.

The V and J genes are TRBV5-4 and TRBJ2-5; 11 bases are a match to TRBD2. V lost 0 bases and J lost 1; bases outside the gene matches: 2. The CDR3 length is 16 residues. Germline V gene lookup returns CDR1 SGHNT and CDR2 YYREEE (reference sequence). CDR3 DNA: TGTGCCAGCAGCTTGGCGGGACTAGCGGCCCAAGAGACCCAGTACTTC. It is translated as CASSLAGLAAQETQYF. The entire variable domain, with the rest obtained from reference TRBV5-4 and TRBJ2-5, is as follows: ETGVTQSPTHLIKTRGQQVTLRCSSQSGHNTVSWYQQALGQGPQFIFQYYREEENGRGNFPPRFSGLQFPNYSSELNVNALELDDSALYLCASSLAGLAAQETQYFGPGTRLLVL.

The chain recombines TRBV6-6 with TRBJ1-2; no clear D gene. CDR3 size: 12 residues. V lost 3 bases and J lost 8, with 10 bases in between. CDR1 and CDR2 from the germline V gene are MNHNY and SVGAGI (reference sequence). CDR3 region: CASSYREGGYTF. The CDR3 coding sequence is TGTGCCAGCAGTTATCGGGAGGGCGGCTACACCTTC.

This clonotype occurred once. The chain employs TRBV23-1 and TRBJ2-3; D gene ambiguous. TRBV23-1 is an ORF for which the function is uncertain. Trimming pared 3 bases from V and 0 bases from J, leaving 13 bases between. The CDR3 sequence is 16 residues long. The DNA for the CDR3 is TGCGCCAGCAGTCATTTCCCGGACCCTAGCACAGATACGCAGTATTTT. Translated, it gives CASSHFPDPSTDTQYF.

This clonotype was picked up one time. The CDR3 region is CASSPDWGEQFF. CDR3 DNA sequence: TGTGCCAGCAGCCCCGATTGGGGTGAGCAGTTCTTC. The rearrangement links TRBV7-2 to TRBJ2-1; D remains unclear. Per germline, CDR1 SGHTA and CDR2 FQGNSA. This CDR3 spans 12 amino acids. V gave up 5 bases and J gave up 9 bases, with 11 bases separating them.

The V call is TRBV30, the J call TRBJ1-2, with D perhaps TRBD1 (5 bases). V gave up 3 bases and J gave up 2 bases, with 10 bases separating them. The CDR3 has 13 residues. Germline V CDR1 and CDR2: GTSNPN, SVGIG (reference sequence). The CDR3 nucleotides read TGTGCCTGGAGGGGGACCTCCAACTATGGCTACACCTTC. Translating it yields CAWRGTSNYGYTF.

The chain combines TRBV29-1 with TRBJ1-2; perhaps TRBD1 as D (6 bases). Per germline, CDR1 SQVTM and CDR2 ANQGSEA. The V gene lost 7 bases and the J gene lost 2 bases, with 14 bases spanning the gap. This CDR3 comprises 13 residues. The CDR3 DNA sequence: TGCAGCGGGACTCAGACAGGAAACTATGGCTACACCTTC. Residues: CSGTQTGNYGYTF.

The rearrangement links TRBV20-1 to TRBJ2-7, with 9 bases that match TRBD2. This CDR3 is 15 amino acids long. Trimming took 4 bases from V and 3 from J; bases not matched to a gene: 10. Germline V CDR1 and CDR2: DFQATT, SNEGSKA (reference sequence). As DNA, the CDR3 is TGCAGTGCTATGCCCTCTAGCGGGACTTACTACGAGCAGTACTTC. It is translated as CSAMPSSGTYYEQYF.

This clonotype has only one observation. This rearrangement joins TRBV6-5 to TRBJ1-2; a possible D gene is TRBD1 (5 bases). V was clipped by 6 bases and J by 5 bases, with 13 bases between them. There are 13 residues in the CDR3. Germline lookup yields CDR1 MNHEY and CDR2 SVGAGI. CDR3 nucleotides: TGTGCCAGCAGCCCCTCGGGGGGATATGGCTACACCTTC. Its protein is CASSPSGGYGYTF.

The CDR3 DNA is TGTGCCTGGAGTTTGCGGGACAGGAATGAAAAACTGTTTTTT. This gives the protein CAWSLRDRNEKLFF. The chain recombines TRBV30 with TRBJ1-4, with 8 bases matching TRBD1. The CDR3 is 14 amino acids. CDR1 is GTSNPN and CDR2 is SVGIG in the germline V gene (reference sequence). Trimming at V came to 2 bases and at J to 5 bases, leaving 4 bases not matched to a gene.

The chain has TRBV29-1 and TRBJ1-1; no clear D gene. CDR1 and CDR2 (germline): SQVTM, ANQGSEA. The CDR3 has 13 residues. V lost 7 bases and J 2 bases, leaving 14 bases between the germline ends. Here the CDR3 reads CSARVAPNTEAFF. CDR3 DNA: TGCAGCGCCAGAGTGGCACCAAACACTGAAGCTTTCTTT.

Here the CDR3 reads CASSAVLADTQYF. CDR3 bases: TGTGCCAGCAGTGCTGTTCTGGCAGATACGCAGTATTTT. J is TRBJ2-3 and V is TRBV2; no definite D call. Between the trimmed V and J ends, which lost 4 bases and 4 bases, there was a span of 9 bases. The CDR3 is 13 residues long. CDR1 is SNHLY, CDR2 FYNNEI, per germline.

V gene TRBV6-2 or TRBV6-3 combines with J gene TRBJ2-3; D is undetermined. The V gene lost 4 bases and the J gene lost 0 bases, with 11 bases spanning the gap. Germline V gene sequence: CDR1 MNHEY, CDR2 SVGEGT. The CDR3 has 15 amino acids. Written as DNA, the CDR3 is TGTGCCAGCAGTTCTACGCGCACTAGCACAGATACGCAGTATTTT. Protein sequence: CASSSTRTSTDTQYF.

The chain couples TRBV7-2 to TRBJ2-3; D assignment may be TRBD1 or TRBD2 (5 bases each). V gave up 5 bases and J gave up 2 bases, with 8 bases separating them. This CDR3 is built from 13 residues. CDR1 and CDR2 (germline): SGHTA, FQGNSA. CDR3 protein: CASSPGTTDTQYF. The DNA for the CDR3 is TGTGCCAGCAGCCCCGGGACCACAGATACGCAGTATTTT.

The chain has TRBV28 and TRBJ2-4; weak D call: TRBD1 (5 bases). This CDR3 has 17 residues. Germline V gene lookup returns CDR1 MDHEN and CDR2 SYDVKM. V lost 6 bases to trimming and J lost 0 bases, with 18 bases between them. The CDR3 bases are TGTGCCAGCAGCCGGCCCATAGGGGTAATAGCCAAAAACATTCAGTACTTC. Translated, it gives CASSRPIGVIAKNIQYF.

This clonotype was counted once. The rearrangement joins TRBV7-3 to TRBJ2-1; 9 bases are shared with TRBD1. The V gene's germline CDR1 is SGHTA and CDR2 FQGTGA. V shed 4 bases and J 2 bases; nucleotides not matched to a gene: 3. The CDR3 contains 15 residues. The CDR3 DNA reads TGTGCCAGCAGCTATACAGGGGGCGCCTACAATGAGCAGTTCTTC. Protein sequence: CASSYTGGAYNEQFF.